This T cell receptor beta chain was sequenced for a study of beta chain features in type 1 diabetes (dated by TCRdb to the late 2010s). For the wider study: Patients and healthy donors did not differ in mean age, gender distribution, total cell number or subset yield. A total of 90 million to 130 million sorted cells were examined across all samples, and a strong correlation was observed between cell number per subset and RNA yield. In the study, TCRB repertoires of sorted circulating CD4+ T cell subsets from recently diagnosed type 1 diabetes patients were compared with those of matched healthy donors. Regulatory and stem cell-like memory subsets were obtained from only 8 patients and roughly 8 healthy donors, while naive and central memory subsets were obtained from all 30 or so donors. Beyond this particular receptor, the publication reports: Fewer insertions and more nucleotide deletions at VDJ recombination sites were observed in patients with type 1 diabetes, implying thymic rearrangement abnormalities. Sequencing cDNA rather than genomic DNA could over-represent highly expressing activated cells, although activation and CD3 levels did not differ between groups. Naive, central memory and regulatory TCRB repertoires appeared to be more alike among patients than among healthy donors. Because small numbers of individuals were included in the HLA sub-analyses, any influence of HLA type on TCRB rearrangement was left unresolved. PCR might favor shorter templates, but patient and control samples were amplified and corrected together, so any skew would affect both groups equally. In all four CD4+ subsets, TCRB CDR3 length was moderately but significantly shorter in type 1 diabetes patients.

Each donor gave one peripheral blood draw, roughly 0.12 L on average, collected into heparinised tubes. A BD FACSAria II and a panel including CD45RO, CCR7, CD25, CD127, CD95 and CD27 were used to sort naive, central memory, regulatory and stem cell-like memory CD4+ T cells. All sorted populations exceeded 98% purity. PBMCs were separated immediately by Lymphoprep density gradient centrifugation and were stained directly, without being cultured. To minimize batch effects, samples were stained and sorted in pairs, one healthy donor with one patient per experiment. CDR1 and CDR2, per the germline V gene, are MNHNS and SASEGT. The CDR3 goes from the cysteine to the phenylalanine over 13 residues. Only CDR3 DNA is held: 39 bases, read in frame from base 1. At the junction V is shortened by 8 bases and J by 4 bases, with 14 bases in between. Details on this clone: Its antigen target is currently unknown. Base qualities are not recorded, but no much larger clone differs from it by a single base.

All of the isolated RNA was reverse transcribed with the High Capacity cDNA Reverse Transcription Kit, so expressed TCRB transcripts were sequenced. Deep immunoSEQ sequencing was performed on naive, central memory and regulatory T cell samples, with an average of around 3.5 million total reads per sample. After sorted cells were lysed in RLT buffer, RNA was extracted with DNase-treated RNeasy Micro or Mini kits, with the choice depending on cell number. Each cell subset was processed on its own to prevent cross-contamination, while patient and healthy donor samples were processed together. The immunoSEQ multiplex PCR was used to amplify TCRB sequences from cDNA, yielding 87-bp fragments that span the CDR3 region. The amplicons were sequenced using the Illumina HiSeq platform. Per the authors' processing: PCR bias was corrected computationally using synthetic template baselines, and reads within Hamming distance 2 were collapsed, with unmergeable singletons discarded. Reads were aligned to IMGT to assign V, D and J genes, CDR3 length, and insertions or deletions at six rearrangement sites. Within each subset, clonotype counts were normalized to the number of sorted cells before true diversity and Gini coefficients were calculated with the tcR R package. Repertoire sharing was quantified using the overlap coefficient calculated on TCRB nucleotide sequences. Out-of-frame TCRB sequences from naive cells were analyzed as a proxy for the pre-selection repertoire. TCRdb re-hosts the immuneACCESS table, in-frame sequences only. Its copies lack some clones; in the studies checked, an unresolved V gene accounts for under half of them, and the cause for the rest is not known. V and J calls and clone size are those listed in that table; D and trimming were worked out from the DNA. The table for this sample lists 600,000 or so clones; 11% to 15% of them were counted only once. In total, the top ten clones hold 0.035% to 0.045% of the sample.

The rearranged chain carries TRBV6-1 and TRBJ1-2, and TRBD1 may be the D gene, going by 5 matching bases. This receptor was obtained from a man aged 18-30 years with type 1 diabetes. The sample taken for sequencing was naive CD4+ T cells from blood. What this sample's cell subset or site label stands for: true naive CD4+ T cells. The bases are TGTGCCAGCGGTGGCAGGGCGTTCTATGGCTACACCTTC. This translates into CASGGRAFYGYTF.